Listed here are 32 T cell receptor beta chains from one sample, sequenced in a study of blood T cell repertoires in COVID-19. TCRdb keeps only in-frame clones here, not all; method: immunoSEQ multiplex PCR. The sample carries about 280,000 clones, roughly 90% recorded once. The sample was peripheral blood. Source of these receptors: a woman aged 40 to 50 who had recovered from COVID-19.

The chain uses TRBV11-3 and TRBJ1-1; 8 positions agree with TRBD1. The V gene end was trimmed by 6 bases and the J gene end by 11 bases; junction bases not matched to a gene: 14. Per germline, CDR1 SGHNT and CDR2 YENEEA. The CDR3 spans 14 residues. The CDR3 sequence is CASRPPRTGTEAFF. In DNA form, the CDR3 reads TGTGCCAGCAGACCACCCAGGACAGGGACGGAGGCTTTCTTT.

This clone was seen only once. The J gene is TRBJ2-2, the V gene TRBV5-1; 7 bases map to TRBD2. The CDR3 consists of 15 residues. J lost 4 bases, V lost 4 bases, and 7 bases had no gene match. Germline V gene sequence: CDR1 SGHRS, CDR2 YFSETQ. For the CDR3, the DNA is TGCGCCAGCAGCCCTCGGGGGGACTTCACCGGGGAGCTGTTTTTT. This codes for CASSPRGDFTGELFF.

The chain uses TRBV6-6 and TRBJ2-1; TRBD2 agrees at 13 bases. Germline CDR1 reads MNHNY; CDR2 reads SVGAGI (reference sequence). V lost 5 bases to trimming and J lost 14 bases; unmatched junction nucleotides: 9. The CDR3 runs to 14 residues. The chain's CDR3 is CASSKGTSGTKEFF. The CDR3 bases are TGTGCCAGCAGTAAAGGGACTAGCGGGACCAAGGAGTTCTTC.

Here the CDR3 DNA reads TGTGCCATCAATAGTGAGGGGACCGGGACACGAGGAACAGATACGCAGTATTTT. This sequence encodes CAINSEGTGTRGTDTQYF. This sequence joins TRBV10-3 and TRBJ2-3; a possible D gene is TRBD1 (6 bases). This CDR3 is built from 18 residues. Germline CDR1 and CDR2: ENHRY and SYGVKD. V was shortened by 7 bases and J by 3 bases, with 26 bases between the two germline ends.

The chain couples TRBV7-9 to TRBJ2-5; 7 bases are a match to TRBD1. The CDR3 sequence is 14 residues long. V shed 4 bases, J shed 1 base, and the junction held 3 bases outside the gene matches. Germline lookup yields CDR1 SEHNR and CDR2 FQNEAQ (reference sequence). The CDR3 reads CASSSQGTQETQYF. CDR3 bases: TGTGCCAGCAGCTCACAGGGGACCCAAGAGACCCAGTACTTC.

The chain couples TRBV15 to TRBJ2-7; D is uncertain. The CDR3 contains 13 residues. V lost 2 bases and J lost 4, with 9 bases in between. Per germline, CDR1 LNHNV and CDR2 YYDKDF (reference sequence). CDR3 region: CATSRPSLYEQYF. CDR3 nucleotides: TGTGCCACCAGCAGACCCTCTCTTTACGAGCAGTACTTC.

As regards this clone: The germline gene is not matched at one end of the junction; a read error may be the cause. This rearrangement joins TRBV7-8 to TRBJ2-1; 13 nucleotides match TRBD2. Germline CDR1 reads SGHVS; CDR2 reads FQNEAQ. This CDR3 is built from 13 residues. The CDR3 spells CGSTSGRGNEQFF. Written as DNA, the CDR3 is TGTGGCAGCACTAGCGGGAGGGGTAATGAGCAGTTCTTC.

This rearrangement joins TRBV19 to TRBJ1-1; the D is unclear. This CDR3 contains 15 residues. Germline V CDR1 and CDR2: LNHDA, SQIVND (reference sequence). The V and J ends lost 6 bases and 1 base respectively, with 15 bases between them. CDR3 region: CASRAPISGNTEAFF. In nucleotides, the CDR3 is TGTGCCAGTAGAGCCCCCATCTCGGGGAACACTGAAGCTTTCTTT.

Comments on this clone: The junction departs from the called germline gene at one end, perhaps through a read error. In nucleotides, the CDR3 is TGTGCCAGCAGCTTGGGTACTAGCGGCCCCTACGATGAGCAGTTCTTC. Its translation is CASSLGTSGPYDEQFF. This sequence joins TRBV7-9 and TRBJ2-1; 8 bases are shared with TRBD2. CDR3 length: 16 residues. Germline V gives CDR1 SEHNR, CDR2 FQNEAQ (reference sequence).

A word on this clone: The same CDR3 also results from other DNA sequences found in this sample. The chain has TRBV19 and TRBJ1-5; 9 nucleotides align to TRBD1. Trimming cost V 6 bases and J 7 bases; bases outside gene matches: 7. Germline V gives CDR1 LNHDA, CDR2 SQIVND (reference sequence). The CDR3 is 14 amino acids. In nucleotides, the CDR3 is TGTGCCAGTAGCACGACAGGGGGAGAGCAGCCCCAGCATTTT. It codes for CASSTTGGEQPQHF.

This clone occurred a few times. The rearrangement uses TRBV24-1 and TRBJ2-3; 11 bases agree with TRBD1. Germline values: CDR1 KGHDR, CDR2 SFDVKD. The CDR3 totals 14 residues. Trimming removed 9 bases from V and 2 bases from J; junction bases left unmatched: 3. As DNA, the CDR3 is TGTGCCACCCAGGACAGGGGGCACACAGATACGCAGTATTTT. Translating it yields CATQDRGHTDTQYF.

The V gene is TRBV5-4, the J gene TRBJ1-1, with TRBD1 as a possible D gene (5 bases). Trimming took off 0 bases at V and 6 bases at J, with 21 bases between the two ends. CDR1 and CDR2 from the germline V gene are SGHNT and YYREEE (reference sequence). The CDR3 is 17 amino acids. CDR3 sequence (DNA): TGTGCCAGCAGCTTGGGGGGCACCACCTCTATTAACGCTGAAGCTTTCTTT. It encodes CASSLGGTTSINAEAFF.

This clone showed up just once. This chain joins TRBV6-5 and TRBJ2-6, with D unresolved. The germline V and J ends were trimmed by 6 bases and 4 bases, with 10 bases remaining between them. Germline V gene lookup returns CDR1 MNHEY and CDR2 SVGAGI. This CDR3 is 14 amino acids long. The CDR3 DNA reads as TGTGCCAGCAGACAATCCGGGGGGGCCAACGTCCTGACTTTC. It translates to CASRQSGGANVLTF.

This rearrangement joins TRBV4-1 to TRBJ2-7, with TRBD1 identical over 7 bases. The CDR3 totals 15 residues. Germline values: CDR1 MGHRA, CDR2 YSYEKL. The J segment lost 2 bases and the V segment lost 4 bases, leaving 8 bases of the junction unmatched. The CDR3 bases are TGCGCCAGCAGCCGGGTTACAGGGGCACCCTACGAGCAGTACTTC. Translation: CASSRVTGAPYEQYF.

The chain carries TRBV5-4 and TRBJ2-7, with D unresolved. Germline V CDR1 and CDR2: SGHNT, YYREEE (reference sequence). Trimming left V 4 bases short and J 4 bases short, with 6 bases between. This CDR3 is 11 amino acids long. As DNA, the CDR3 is TGTGCCAGCAGCATCGGTTACGAGCAGTACTTC. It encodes CASSIGYEQYF. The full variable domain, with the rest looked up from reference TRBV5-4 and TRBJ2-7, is ETGVTQSPTHLIKTRGQQVTLRCSSQSGHNTVSWYQQALGQGPQFIFQYYREEENGRGNFPPRFSGLQFPNYSSELNVNALELDDSALYLCASSIGYEQYFGPGTRLTVT.

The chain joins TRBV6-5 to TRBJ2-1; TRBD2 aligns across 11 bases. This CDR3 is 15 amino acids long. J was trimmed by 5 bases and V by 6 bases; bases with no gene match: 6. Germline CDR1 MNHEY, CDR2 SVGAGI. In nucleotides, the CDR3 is TGTGCCAGCAGGGATACTAGCGGGAGCCACAATGAGCAGTTCTTC. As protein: CASRDTSGSHNEQFF.

The CDR3 region is CASSLGTSGSRDEQYF. The CDR3 nucleotides are TGTGCCAGCAGCCTAGGGACTAGCGGGAGTCGAGACGAGCAGTACTTC. This chain connects TRBV7-9 to TRBJ2-7; TRBD2 matches at 14 bases. The germline V gene has CDR1 SEHNR and CDR2 FQNEAQ (reference sequence). The CDR3 sequence is 16 residues long. The trim removed 5 bases at V and 5 bases at J, leaving 8 bases unmatched.

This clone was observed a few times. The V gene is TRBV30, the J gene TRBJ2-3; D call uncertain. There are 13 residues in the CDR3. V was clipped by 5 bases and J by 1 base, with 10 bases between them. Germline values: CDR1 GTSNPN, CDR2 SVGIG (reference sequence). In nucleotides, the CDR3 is TGTGCCTGGGGCCTTGGGCGCACAGATACGCAGTATTTT. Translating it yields CAWGLGRTDTQYF.

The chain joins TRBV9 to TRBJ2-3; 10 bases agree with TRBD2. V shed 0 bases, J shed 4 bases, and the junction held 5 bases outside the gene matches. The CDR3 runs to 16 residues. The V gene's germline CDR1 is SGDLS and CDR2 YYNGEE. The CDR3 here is CASSVAQAGGADTQYF. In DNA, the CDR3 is TGTGCCAGCAGCGTAGCTCAAGCGGGAGGGGCAGATACGCAGTATTTT. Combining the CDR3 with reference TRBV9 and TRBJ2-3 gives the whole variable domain DSGVTQTPKHLITATGQRVTLRCSPRSGDLSVYWYQQSLDQGLQFLIQYYNGEERAKGNILERFSAQQFPDLHSELNLSSLELGDSALYFCASSVAQAGGADTQYFGPGTRLTVL.

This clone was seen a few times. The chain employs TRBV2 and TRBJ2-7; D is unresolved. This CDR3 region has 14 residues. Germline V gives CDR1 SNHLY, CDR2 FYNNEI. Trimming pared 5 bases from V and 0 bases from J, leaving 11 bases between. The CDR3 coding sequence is TGTGCCAGCAGTTACCCTGGCCTCTCCTACGAGCAGTACTTC. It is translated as CASSYPGLSYEQYF.

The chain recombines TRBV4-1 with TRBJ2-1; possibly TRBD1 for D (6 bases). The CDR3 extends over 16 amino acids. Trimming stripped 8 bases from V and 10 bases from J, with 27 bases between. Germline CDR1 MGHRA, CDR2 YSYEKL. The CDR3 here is CASSERRDTTPREQFF. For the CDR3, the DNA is TGCGCCAGCTCGGAACGTCGGGACACAACCCCGCGGGAGCAGTTCTTC.

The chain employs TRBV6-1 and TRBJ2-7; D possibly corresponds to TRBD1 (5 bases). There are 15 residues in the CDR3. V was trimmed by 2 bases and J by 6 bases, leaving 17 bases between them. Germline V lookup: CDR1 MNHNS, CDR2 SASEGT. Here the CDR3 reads CASSESGMLRAEQYF. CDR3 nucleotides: TGTGCCAGCAGTGAATCAGGGATGTTGAGAGCCGAGCAGTACTTC.

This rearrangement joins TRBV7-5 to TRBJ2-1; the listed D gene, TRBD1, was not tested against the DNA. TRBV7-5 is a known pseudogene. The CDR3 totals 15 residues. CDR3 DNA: TGTGCCAGAAGCCCACAGGACACTCACCCCGATGAGCAGTTCTTC. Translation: CARSPQDTHPDEQFF.

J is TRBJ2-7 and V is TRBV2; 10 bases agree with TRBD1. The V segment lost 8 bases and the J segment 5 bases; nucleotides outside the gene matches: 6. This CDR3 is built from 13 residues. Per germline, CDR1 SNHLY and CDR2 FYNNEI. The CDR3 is CASSGTGEDEQYF. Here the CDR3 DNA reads TGTGCCAGCTCGGGGACAGGGGAGGACGAGCAGTACTTC.

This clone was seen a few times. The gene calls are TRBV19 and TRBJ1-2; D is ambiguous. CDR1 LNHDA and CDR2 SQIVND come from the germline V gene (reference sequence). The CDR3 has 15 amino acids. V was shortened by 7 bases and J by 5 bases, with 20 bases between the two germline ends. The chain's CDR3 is CASTPYEGVGYGYTF. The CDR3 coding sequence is TGTGCCAGTACCCCTTACGAAGGAGTTGGGTATGGCTACACCTTC.

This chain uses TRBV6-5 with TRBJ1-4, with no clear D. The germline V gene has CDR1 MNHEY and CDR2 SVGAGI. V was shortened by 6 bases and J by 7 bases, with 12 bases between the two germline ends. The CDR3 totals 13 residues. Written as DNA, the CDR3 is TGTGCCAGCAGCCCCTTACGGGGTGAAAAACTGTTTTTT. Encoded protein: CASSPLRGEKLFF.

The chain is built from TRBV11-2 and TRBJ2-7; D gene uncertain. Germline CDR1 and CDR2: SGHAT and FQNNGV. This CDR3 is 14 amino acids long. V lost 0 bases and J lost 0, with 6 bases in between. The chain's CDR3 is CASSLDLSSYEQYF. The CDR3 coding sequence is TGTGCCAGCAGCTTAGATCTTAGCTCCTACGAGCAGTACTTC. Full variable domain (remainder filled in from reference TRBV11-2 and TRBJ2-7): EAGVAQSPRYKIIEKRQSVAFWCNPISGHATLYWYQQILGQGPKLLIQFQNNGVVDDSQLPKDRFSAERLKGVDSTLKIQPAKLEDSAVYLCASSLDLSSYEQYFGPGTRLTVT.

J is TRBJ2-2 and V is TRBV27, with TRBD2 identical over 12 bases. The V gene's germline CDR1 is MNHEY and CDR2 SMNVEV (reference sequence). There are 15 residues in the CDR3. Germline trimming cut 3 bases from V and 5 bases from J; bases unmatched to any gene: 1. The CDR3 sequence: CASSFGTSGTGELFF. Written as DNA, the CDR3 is TGTGCCAGCAGTTTCGGGACTAGCGGGACCGGGGAGCTGTTTTTT.

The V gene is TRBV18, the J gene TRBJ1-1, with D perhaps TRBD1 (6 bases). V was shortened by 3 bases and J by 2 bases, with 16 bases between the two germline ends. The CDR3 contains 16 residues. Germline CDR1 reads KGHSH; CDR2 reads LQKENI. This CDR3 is CASSPRQVGSNTEAFF. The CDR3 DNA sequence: TGTGCCAGCTCACCTCGACAGGTAGGATCAAACACTGAAGCTTTCTTT.

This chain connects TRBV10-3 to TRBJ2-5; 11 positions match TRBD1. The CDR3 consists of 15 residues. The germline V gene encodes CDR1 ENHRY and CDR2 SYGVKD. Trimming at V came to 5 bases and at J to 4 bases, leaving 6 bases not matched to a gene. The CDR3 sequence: CAISKPGQGVETQYF. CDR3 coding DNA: TGTGCCATCAGTAAACCGGGACAGGGGGTAGAGACCCAGTACTTC.

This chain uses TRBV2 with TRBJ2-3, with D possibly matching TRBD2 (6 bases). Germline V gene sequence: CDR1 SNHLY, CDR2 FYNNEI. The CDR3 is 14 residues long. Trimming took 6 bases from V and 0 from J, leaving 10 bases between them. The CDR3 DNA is TGTGCCAGCAGGTCCGGGACTAGCACAGATACGCAGTATTTT. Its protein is CASRSGTSTDTQYF.

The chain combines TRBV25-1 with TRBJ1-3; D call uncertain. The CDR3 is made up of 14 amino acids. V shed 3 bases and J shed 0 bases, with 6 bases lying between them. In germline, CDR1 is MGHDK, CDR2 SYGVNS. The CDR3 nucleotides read TGTGCCAGCAGTGAGGAGAGCTCTGGAAACACCATATATTTT. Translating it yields CASSEESSGNTIYF.